What follows are 3 T cell receptor beta chains derived from one specimen sequenced in a study of blood T cell repertoires in COVID-19. Generated by immunoSEQ multiplex PCR, the TCRdb table keeps only in-frame clones and is missing some. The profile shows about 220,000 clones, approximately 90% of them singletons. Input material: PBMCs or T cells enriched from blood (not recorded which). The receptors were gathered from a woman between 40 and 55 years old with acute COVID-19.

The V and J genes are TRBV19 and TRBJ2-5, with 10 bases that match TRBD1. The CDR3 has 17 residues. CDR1 and CDR2 (germline): LNHDA, SQIVND (reference sequence). V lost 4 bases to trimming and J lost 0 bases; unmatched junction nucleotides: 8. In DNA, the CDR3 is TGTGCCAGTAGTAAACGGGGACAGGGGTACTACCAAGAGACCCAGTACTTC. Protein product: CASSKRGQGYYQETQYF.

The chain links TRBV4-3 to TRBJ2-1; D is unclear. Trimming took 1 base from V and 8 from J, leaving 12 bases between them. From germline, CDR1 is LGHNA and CDR2 YSLEER. The CDR3 extends over 14 amino acids. For the CDR3, the DNA is TGCGCCAGCAGCCAAGGGGCATTTCCGCATGAGCAGTTCTTC. As protein: CASSQGAFPHEQFF.

This chain uses TRBV29-1 with TRBJ1-1; D might be TRBD1 (6 bases). Germline CDR1 and CDR2: SQVTM and ANQGSEA. This CDR3 has 15 residues. V lost 6 bases and J lost 0, with 17 bases in between. CDR3 sequence: CSVTGRGRVNTEAFF. The CDR3, as DNA: TGCAGCGTGACGGGCAGGGGTAGGGTGAACACTGAAGCTTTCTTT. The full variable domain, completed using reference TRBV29-1 and TRBJ1-1, is SAVISQKPSRDICQRGTSLTIQCQVDSQVTMMFWYRQQPGQSLTLIATANQGSEATYESGFVIDKFPISRPNLTFSTLTVSNMSPEDSSIYLCSVTGRGRVNTEAFFGQGTRLTVV.